The rows below give T cell receptor beta chains drawn from one sample of a study of synovial regulatory T cells in juvenile arthritis. Libraries were prepared by immunoSEQ multiplex PCR; TCRdb keeps only in-frame clonotypes and omits some of them. The repertoire table contains 9,500 to 10,000 clones. Specimen: Treg cells from blood. These receptor sequences come from a donor younger than 30 with juvenile idiopathic arthritis. Both conserved end residues are part of each CDR3.

v_gene	j_gene	CDR3aa
TRBV6-4	TRBJ1-1	CASSGNRGTEAFF
TRBV10-3	TRBJ1-2	CAISESAGGGLGYGYTF
TRBV20-1	TRBJ1-1	CSARVDGRAFF
TRBV6-5	TRBJ2-7	CASTPLRAVSYEQYF
TRBV10-3	TRBJ1-1	CAISETGDSAEAFF
TRBV21-1	TRBJ1-1	CASRFGQGNTEAFF
TRBV19	TRBJ2-1	CASSISGYEQFF
TRBV25-1	TRBJ1-3	CASSPPQGVTGNTIYF
TRBV4-1	TRBJ1-1	CASSQRYRDMNTEAFF
TRBV7-2	TRBJ2-7	CASSLDRTYEQYF
TRBV19	TRBJ1-2	CASSFRGGGYGYTF
TRBV6-5	TRBJ1-5	CASSPLQGKQHF
TRBV5-4	TRBJ2-7	CASSPVGDRGHEQYF
TRBV6-5	TRBJ2-3	CASSYFGTGRTQYF
TRBV10-3	TRBJ2-2	CAISTGTGVGMDTGELFF
TRBV7-9	TRBJ1-3	CASSLIPGNTIYF
TRBV5-1	TRBJ1-4	CASSKGDEKLFF
TRBV25-1	TRBJ1-3	CASSAGQRAGNTIYF
TRBV4-3	TRBJ1-4	CASSQLLRSGTQGREKLFF
TRBV5-1	TRBJ1-1	CASSNTPLPNTEAFF
TRBV9	TRBJ1-3	CASSVEGFSGNTIYF
TRBV4-3	TRBJ1-4	CASSPRRGGTNEKLFF
TRBV2	TRBJ2-5	CASSEARTKETQYF
TRBV5-1	TRBJ1-4	CASSKTTGSEDGKLFF
TRBV19	TRBJ1-2	CARTPGVRGGYTF
TRBV5-6	TRBJ2-7	CASSSSYEQYF
TRBV18	TRBJ2-7	CASSPGKKGEQYF
TRBV2	TRBJ1-4	CASIRLFGATNEKLFF
TRBV19	TRBJ2-2	CASSTSGGAAGELFF
TRBV6-1	TRBJ2-3	CASTPGGGAGDTQYF
TRBV10-3	TRBJ1-5	CAISESVAGGFGNQPQHF
TRBV27	TRBJ1-2	CASSALTVRGRRYGYTF
TRBV6-4	TRBJ2-1	CASSRTGSSNEQFF
TRBV15	TRBJ1-1	CATSRDLVLTEAFF
TRBV6-1	TRBJ1-2	CASSEGWDRMHGYTF
TRBV6-1	TRBJ1-2	CASFRTAQVGYTF
TRBV6-6	TRBJ1-2	CASSYPGGANYGYTF
TRBV2	TRBJ1-1	CASSANTVDTEAFF
TRBV5-6	TRBJ1-3	CASSFRQGGNTIYF
TRBV19	TRBJ2-7	CASSIDHGTPWEQYF
TRBV5-4	TRBJ1-6	CASSLRSSYNSPLHF
TRBV7-9	TRBJ1-4	CASSLIEKLFF
TRBV19	TRBJ2-3	CASSISGRDTQYF
TRBV10-3	TRBJ1-5	CATRQIYSNQPQHF
TRBV4-3	TRBJ2-7	CASSQYDRWGYEQYF
TRBV5-4	TRBJ2-6	CASSLGWQASGANVLTF
TRBV10-2	TRBJ1-2	CASRQGDYGYTF